The 12 T cell receptor beta chains below were found in one sample sequenced in a study of blood T cell repertoires in COVID-19. Sequenced by immunoSEQ multiplex PCR; TCRdb stores in-frame clones only, minus some. The sample lists 150,000 or so clones, around 82% occurring once. The sequenced material came from peripheral blood. Source of these receptors: a woman between 35 and 50 years old with COVID-19, enrolled during active disease.

This clone was detected only once. The V gene is TRBV28, the J gene TRBJ1-5; D call uncertain. In germline, CDR1 is MDHEN, CDR2 SYDVKM. This CDR3 is built from 11 residues. Trimming stripped 4 bases from V and 7 bases from J, with 5 bases between. CDR3: CASSSTQPQHF. The CDR3, as DNA: TGTGCCAGCAGTTCCACACAGCCCCAGCATTTT.

The chain employs TRBV6-5 and TRBJ2-7; weak D call: TRBD2 (7 bases). There are 13 residues in the CDR3. V was clipped by 8 bases and J by 0 bases, with 11 bases between them. CDR1 is MNHEY and CDR2 is SVGAGI in the germline V gene. CDR3 nucleotides: TGTGCCAGCGGCGGGGGCCGCTCCTACGAGCAGTACGTC. Translated, it gives CASGGGRSYEQYV.

The V call is TRBV28, the J call TRBJ2-1; D not resolved. From germline, CDR1 is MDHEN and CDR2 SYDVKM. The CDR3 is made up of 15 amino acids. The ends were cut back, 1 base at V and 9 bases at J, with 16 bases in the middle. CDR3 amino acids: CASSLSGSFYGEQFF. In DNA, the CDR3 is TGTGCCAGCAGTTTATCGGGTTCCTTCTACGGTGAGCAGTTCTTC.

This rearrangement joins TRBV2 to TRBJ1-2, with D uncertain. Germline V gives CDR1 SNHLY, CDR2 FYNNEI. The germline V and J ends were trimmed by 4 bases and 4 bases, with 13 bases remaining between them. This CDR3 is 14 amino acids long. The CDR3 DNA reads TGTGCCAGCAGTGGATGGGAGGAGGGCTATGGCTACACCTTC. The encoded protein is CASSGWEEGYGYTF.

V and J are TRBV5-6 and TRBJ2-7; the D is unclear. The germline V gene has CDR1 SGHDT and CDR2 YYEEEE. The CDR3 totals 12 residues. The V end lost 1 base, the J end lost 5 bases, and 7 bases lay between the germline ends. The CDR3 bases are TGTGCCAGCAGCTTGTCGGGTAACGAGCAGTACTTC. It codes for CASSLSGNEQYF.

The chain joins TRBV3-1 (or the pseudogene TRBV3-2) to TRBJ1-2, with D perhaps TRBD1 (5 bases). Germline lookup yields CDR1 LGHDT and CDR2 YNNKEL (reference sequence). Trimming left V 4 bases short and J 0 bases short, with 24 bases between. The length of the CDR3 is 19 residues. CDR3 loop: CASSPQPPGRVLANYGYTF. CDR3 coding DNA: TGTGCCAGCAGCCCGCAACCCCCGGGCAGGGTTTTGGCTAACTATGGCTACACCTTC.

This clone was observed a single time. The rearrangement uses TRBV27 and TRBJ2-3; D possibly corresponds to TRBD1 (6 bases). CDR3 length equals 17 residues. Between the trimmed V and J ends, which lost 5 bases and 2 bases, there was a span of 20 bases. CDR1 is MNHEY and CDR2 is SMNVEV in the germline V gene (reference sequence). In DNA form, the CDR3 reads TGTGCCAGCAGTCCCTACGGGACACCAGGAGCCACAGATACGCAGTATTTT. Residues: CASSPYGTPGATDTQYF.

This clone showed up just once. The chain is built from TRBV30 and TRBJ2-5; TRBD1 matches 9 bases. V dropped 0 bases and J dropped 10; count of bases not matched to a gene: 9. Germline CDR1 is GTSNPN and CDR2 is SVGIG (reference sequence). The CDR3 is 14 residues long. The CDR3 here is CAWSVLRQGGFQYF. The CDR3 DNA follows: TGTGCCTGGAGTGTATTACGACAGGGGGGGTTCCAGTACTTC.

The rearrangement uses TRBV4-1 and TRBJ2-7; TRBD2 matches at 7 bases. J gave up 7 bases and V 4 bases, and 16 bases lay outside the gene matches. This CDR3 contains 16 residues. Germline-derived CDR1 and CDR2 are MGHRA and YSYEKL. CDR3 amino acids: CASSRGGLVPGGEQYF. In nucleotides, the CDR3 is TGCGCCAGCAGCCGAGGAGGACTAGTACCCGGGGGTGAGCAGTACTTC.

This rearrangement joins TRBV19 to TRBJ2-1, with 11 bases matching TRBD2. V lost 5 bases, J lost 4 bases, and 4 bases stayed unmatched. The CDR3 has 15 residues. Looked up from germline, CDR1 is LNHDA and CDR2 is SQIVND (reference sequence). The CDR3 coding sequence is TGTGCCAGTAGTGAAGGGACTAGCGGATACAATGAGCAGTTCTTC. It encodes CASSEGTSGYNEQFF.

J is TRBJ1-3 and V is TRBV9; 8 nucleotides align to TRBD1. The V gene end was trimmed by 4 bases and the J gene end by 0 bases; junction bases not matched to a gene: 12. The CDR3 spans 18 residues. The germline gives CDR1 SGDLS, CDR2 YYNGEE. The CDR3 reads CASSPRPDRVDSGNTIYF. DNA for the CDR3: TGTGCCAGCAGCCCCCGACCGGACAGGGTGGACTCTGGAAACACCATATATTTT.

This clone was detected only once. The chain joins TRBV12-3 or TRBV12-4 to TRBJ2-3; 7 bases align to TRBD1. V lost 10 bases, J lost 9 bases, and 10 bases stayed unmatched. The CDR3 covers 12 residues. The CDR3 DNA reads as TGTGCCACCAACACACACAGGGGAACGCAGTATTTT. Protein product: CATNTHRGTQYF.